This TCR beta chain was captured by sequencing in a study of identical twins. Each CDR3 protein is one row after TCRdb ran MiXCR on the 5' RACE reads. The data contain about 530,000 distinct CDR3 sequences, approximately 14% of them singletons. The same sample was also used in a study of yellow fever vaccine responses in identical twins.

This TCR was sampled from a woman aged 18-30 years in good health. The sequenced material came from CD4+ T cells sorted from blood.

For the CDR3, the DNA is TGTGCCAGCAGTCCTGGGGATCCCGCAGATACGCAGTATTTT. This codes for CASSPGDPADTQYF. This rearrangement joins TRBV12-3 or TRBV12-4 to TRBJ2-3, with D uncertain. V was clipped by 5 bases and J by 4 bases, with 13 bases between them. The CDR3 runs to 14 residues.